A selection of T cell receptor beta chains follows, all from one sample in a study of blood T cell repertoires in COVID-19. Some clones are missing from TCRdb's copy, which holds only in-frame ones; the method was immunoSEQ multiplex PCR. The sample records around 100,000 clones, approximately 88% being singletons. Sequencing was done on a sample of peripheral blood. The receptor set was obtained from a woman aged 55 to 70 with acute or convalescent COVID-19. Each CDR3 is given with its conserved first and last residue. The size field is filled for only some rows; it gives once, few, many or a size class.

j_gene	v_gene	abundance	CDR3aa
TRBJ2-3	TRBV9	NA	CASSERLAGEADTQYF
TRBJ2-5	TRBV3-1/TRBV3-2	NA	CASSQGGLGRETQYF
TRBJ2-5	TRBV19	NA	CASSAGAIGETQYF
TRBJ1-3	TRBV27	NA	CASSPDRERLFGNTIYF
TRBJ1-2	TRBV7-9	NA	CATMKGDSYGYTF
TRBJ1-3	TRBV19	NA	CASSIDLQGGNTIYF
TRBJ2-7	TRBV6-5	once	CARHRVPYEQYF
TRBJ1-4	TRBV19	once	CASSMGQTATNEKLFF
TRBJ2-1	TRBV7-7	NA	CASSLGRTSGSEQFF
TRBJ1-2	TRBV12-3/TRBV12-4	NA	CASSPTGNYGYTF
TRBJ2-1	TRBV30	NA	CAWSPQGLAGLTREFF